The clone carrying this T cell receptor (beta chain) turned up a few times. Its antigen remains unidentified. The data derive from a study of identical twins. TCRdb reanalysed the 5' RACE reads using MiXCR and keeps one entry per CDR3 protein. The table lists 250,000 or so distinct CDR3 sequences, about 8.9% of them singletons, with roughly 3% in the top ten. Points from the study as a whole: Insertions ran lower in abundant cord blood beta clonotypes, though not in memory repertoires.

V dropped 3 bases and J dropped 3 bases, with 9 bases sitting between them. The germline CDR1 and CDR2 sequences are DFQATT and SNEGSKA (reference sequence). This CDR3 is built from 12 residues. This same sample was also part of a study on yellow fever vaccine responses in identical twins.

This TCR was sampled from a woman aged 18-29 years in good health. Sequencing used CD8+ T cells sorted from blood. The gene calls are TRBV20-1 and TRBJ2-7; TRBD1 is a possible D gene (5 bases). CDR3 nucleotide sequence: TGCAGTGCTAGGGCCGACAGCTACGAGCAGTACTTC. Amino acids: CSARADSYEQYF.